Detailed here is one TCR beta chain. What it recognizes is unknown. This sample was taken from a study of shared clonotypes between healthy human individuals. Study results and caveats: Against clonotypes common to all four donors, non-shared ones had lower generation probabilities.

Germline values: CDR1 SNHLY, CDR2 FYNNEI. The J segment lost 5 bases and the V segment lost 3 bases, leaving 7 bases of the junction unmatched. The length of the CDR3 is 15 residues. Libraries were prepared by immunoSEQ multiplex PCR; TCRdb keeps only in-frame clonotypes and omits some of them. This table holds some 1.4 million clones, roughly 96% found once. The source of this sequence is a man younger than 40 in good health. Sequencing used naive CD4+ T cells sorted from blood. Subset defined: CD45RA+ positively selected. The chain links TRBV2 to TRBJ2-1; 7 bases are a match to TRBD2. The CDR3 DNA follows: TGTGCCAGCAGTGATTTCCGGACTAGGGACAATGAGCAGTTCTTC. Translated: CASSDFRTRDNEQFF.